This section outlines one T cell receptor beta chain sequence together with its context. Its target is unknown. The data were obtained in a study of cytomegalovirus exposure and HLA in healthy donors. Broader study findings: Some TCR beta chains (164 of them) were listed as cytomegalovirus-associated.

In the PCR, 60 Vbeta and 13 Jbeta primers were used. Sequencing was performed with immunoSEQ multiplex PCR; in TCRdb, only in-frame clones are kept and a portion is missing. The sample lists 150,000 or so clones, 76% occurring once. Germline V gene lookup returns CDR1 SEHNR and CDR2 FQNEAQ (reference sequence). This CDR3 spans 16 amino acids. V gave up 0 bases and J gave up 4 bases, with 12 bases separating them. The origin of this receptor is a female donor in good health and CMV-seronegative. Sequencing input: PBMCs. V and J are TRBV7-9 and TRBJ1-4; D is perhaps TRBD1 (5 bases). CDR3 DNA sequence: TGTGCCAGCAGCTTAGCGCGGCCAGGGAATAATGAAAAACTGTTTTTT. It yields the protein CASSLARPGNNEKLFF.